This TCR beta chain was identified in a study of blood T cell repertoires in COVID-19. As for the study in general: There were acute and convalescent COVID-19 samples, and they came from the United States, Italy and Spain. T cells, B-cell-depleted T cells, or PBMCs supplied cDNA or gDNA.

Authors' methods: Estimation of nucleated cell counts relied on the amplification of reference gene primers. The data were produced by immunoSEQ multiplex PCR, yet TCRdb's version contains in-frame clones alone and is incomplete. D and trimming come from the DNA, and the V and J calls and clone size come from that table. Among fewer than 85,000 clones, 80% to 90% were seen once, and the ten largest hold approximately 20%. This CDR3 is built from 15 residues. Trimming removed 1 base at V and 7 bases at J, with 16 bases between. Germline loops: CDR1 SGHTA, CDR2 FQGNSA. The sequencing sample was made of peripheral blood. This TCR came from a woman in her sixties with acute or convalescent COVID-19. This chain uses TRBV7-2 with TRBJ1-1; TRBD1 is a possible D gene (5 bases). In DNA, the CDR3 is TGTGCCAGCAGCTTAGATGCAGGGCTAAGGGGTGAAGCTTTCTTT. It yields the protein CASSLDAGLRGEAFF.